What follows is one T cell receptor beta chain and its context. This sample is part of a study of T cells in Graves' hyperthyroidism and ophthalmopathy. This CDR3 region has 13 residues. Germline V CDR1 and CDR2: DFQATT, SNEGSKA (reference sequence). Trimming took off 6 bases at V and 5 bases at J, with 14 bases between the two ends. TCR beta CDR3 regions were amplified from RNA transcripts. Initially, a first-round RT-PCR of the TCR CDR3 employed the HTBI primer set. MiXCR was run by TCRdb on the multiplex PCR reads, yielding one entry per CDR3 protein. The sample includes about 590,000 distinct CDR3 sequences, 15% to 18% of them seen just once.

Material for sequencing was blood. The chain employs TRBV20-1 and TRBJ2-1; D unclear. This receptor was identified in a woman younger than 45 with Graves' hyperthyroidism. The CDR3 DNA reads TGCAGTGCCACCAGTGGAATCCACAATGAGCAGTTCTTC. This sequence encodes CSATSGIHNEQFF.